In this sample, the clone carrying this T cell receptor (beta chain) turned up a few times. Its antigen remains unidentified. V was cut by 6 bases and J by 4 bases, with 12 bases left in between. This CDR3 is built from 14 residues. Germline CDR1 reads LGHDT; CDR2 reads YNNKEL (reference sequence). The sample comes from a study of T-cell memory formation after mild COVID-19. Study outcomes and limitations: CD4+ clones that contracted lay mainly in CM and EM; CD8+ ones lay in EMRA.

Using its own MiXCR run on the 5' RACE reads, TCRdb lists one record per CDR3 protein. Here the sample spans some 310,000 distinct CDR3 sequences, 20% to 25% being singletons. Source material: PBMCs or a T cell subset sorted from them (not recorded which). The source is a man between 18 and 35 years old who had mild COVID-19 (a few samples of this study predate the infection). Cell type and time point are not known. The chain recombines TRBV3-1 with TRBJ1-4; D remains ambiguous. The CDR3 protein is CASSRTYYNEKLFF. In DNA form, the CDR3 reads TGTGCCAGCAGTCGCACATATTATAATGAAAAACTGTTTTTT. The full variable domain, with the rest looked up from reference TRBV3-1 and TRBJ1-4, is DTAVSQTPKYLVTQMGNDKSIKCEQNLGHDTMYWYKQDSKKFLKIMFSYNNKELIINETVPNRFSPKSPDKAHLNLHINSLELGDSAVYFCASSRTYYNEKLFFGSGTQLSVL.